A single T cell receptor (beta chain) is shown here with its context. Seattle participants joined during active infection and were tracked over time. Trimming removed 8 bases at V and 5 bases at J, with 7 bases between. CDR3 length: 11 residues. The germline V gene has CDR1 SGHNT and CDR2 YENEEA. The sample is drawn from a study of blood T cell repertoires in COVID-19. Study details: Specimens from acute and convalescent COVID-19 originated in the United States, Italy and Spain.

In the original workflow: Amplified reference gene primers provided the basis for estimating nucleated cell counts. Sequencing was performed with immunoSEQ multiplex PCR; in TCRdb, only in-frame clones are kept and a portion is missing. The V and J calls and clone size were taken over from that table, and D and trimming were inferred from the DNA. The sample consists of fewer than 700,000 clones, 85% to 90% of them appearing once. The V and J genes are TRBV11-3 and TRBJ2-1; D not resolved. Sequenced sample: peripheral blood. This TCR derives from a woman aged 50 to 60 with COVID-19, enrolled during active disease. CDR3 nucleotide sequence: TGTGCCAGCCAACAGAACAATGAGCAGTTCTTC. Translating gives CASQQNNEQFF.